This is a list of T cell receptor beta chains from one sample in a study of blood T cell repertoires in COVID-19. Data came from immunoSEQ multiplex PCR; TCRdb stores just in-frame clones and leaves some out. The sample holds 410,000 or so clones, about 88% seen once. The sequencing input was peripheral blood. The receptors were gathered from a woman aged 40 to 50 with COVID-19, enrolled during active disease. CDR3s include the opening cysteine and the closing phenylalanine or tryptophan. D genes are given only for firm matches. For some rows the clone size is stated as once, few or many, or as a class when expanded; others skip it.

V gene: TRBV28; clone size: NA; J gene: TRBJ1-2; D gene: TRBD1; CDR3 DNA: TGTGCCAGCAGTTTTTCCGGGACAGTCTATGGCTACACCTTC; CDR3 protein: CASSFSGTVYGYTF
V gene: TRBV7-9; clone size: NA; J gene: TRBJ1-2; D gene: NA; CDR3 DNA: TGTGCCAGCAGCTTAGTTGGAGGGAAAGAGAATGGCTACACCTTC; CDR3 protein: CASSLVGGKENGYTF
V gene: TRBV7-8; clone size: NA; J gene: TRBJ2-7; D gene: NA; CDR3 DNA: TGTGCCAGCAGCTCCTGGACTACCCTCTACGAGCAGTACTTC; CDR3 protein: CASSSWTTLYEQYF
V gene: TRBV7-2; clone size: NA; J gene: TRBJ1-5; D gene: TRBD1; CDR3 DNA: TGTGCCAGCAGCTTTCGACAGGGGAGGGATCAGCCCCAGCATTTT; CDR3 protein: CASSFRQGRDQPQHF
V gene: TRBV6-5; clone size: NA; J gene: TRBJ1-2; D gene: NA; CDR3 DNA: TGTGCCAGCAGTTACGCAGTCTCATATGGCTACACCTTC; CDR3 protein: CASSYAVSYGYTF
V gene: TRBV6-5; clone size: NA; J gene: TRBJ2-3; D gene: TRBD1; CDR3 DNA: TGTGCCAGCACCGCTGGACAGGGAGTCACAGATACGCAGTATTTT; CDR3 protein: CASTAGQGVTDTQYF
V gene: TRBV27; clone size: NA; J gene: TRBJ2-5; D gene: NA; CDR3 DNA: TGTGCCAGCAGTTTTCATGGACAGTTCCAAGAGACCCAGTACTTC; CDR3 protein: CASSFHGQFQETQYF
V gene: TRBV6-6; clone size: NA; J gene: TRBJ1-5; D gene: NA; CDR3 DNA: TGTGCCAGCAGTTACTCGCACAGTTATAGCAATCAGCCCCAGCATTTT; CDR3 protein: CASSYSHSYSNQPQHF
V gene: TRBV24-1; clone size: few; J gene: TRBJ1-5; D gene: TRBD1; CDR3 DNA: TGTGCCACCAGTGGCACAGGGGGCGGCAATCAGCCCCAGCATTTT; CDR3 protein: CATSGTGGGNQPQHF
V gene: TRBV28; clone size: NA; J gene: TRBJ1-6; D gene: TRBD1; CDR3 DNA: TGTGCCAGCAGTTTACGCGGGACAGGCATTAATTCACCCCTCCACTTT; CDR3 protein: CASSLRGTGINSPLHF
V gene: TRBV28; clone size: NA; J gene: TRBJ2-7; D gene: NA; CDR3 DNA: TGTGCCAGCAAATATAGCCTTGCAACCTACGAGCAGTACTTC; CDR3 protein: CASKYSLATYEQYF
V gene: TRBV7-2; clone size: NA; J gene: TRBJ2-2; D gene: TRBD2; CDR3 DNA: TGTGCCAGCAGCCTTAGCGGGGCGAACACCGGGGAGCTGTTTTTT; CDR3 protein: CASSLSGANTGELFF
V gene: TRBV10-3; clone size: NA; J gene: TRBJ2-1; D gene: NA; CDR3 DNA: TGTGCCATCAGTGAGTCGGGCAGCCACATGAATGAGCAGTTCTTC; CDR3 protein: CAISESGSHMNEQFF
V gene: TRBV19; clone size: NA; J gene: TRBJ2-7; D gene: TRBD1; CDR3 DNA: TGTGCCAGTAGTCGGCAGGGGGCGCGGGAGCAGTACTTC; CDR3 protein: CASSRQGAREQYF
V gene: TRBV5-6; clone size: NA; J gene: TRBJ1-6; D gene: NA; CDR3 DNA: TGTGCCAGCAGCCCGTCGGCAAGGGGGTTTAATTCACCCCTCCACTTT; CDR3 protein: CASSPSARGFNSPLHF
V gene: TRBV6-1; clone size: NA; J gene: TRBJ1-3; D gene: TRBD1; CDR3 DNA: TGTGCCAGCAGTGAAGACCCAATTTTCAGGGGGGACACCATATATTTT; CDR3 protein: CASSEDPIFRGDTIYF
V gene: TRBV12-3/TRBV12-4; clone size: NA; J gene: TRBJ2-3; D gene: TRBD2; CDR3 DNA: TGTGCCAGCAGTAATAGCGGGGTAGATACGCAGTATTTT; CDR3 protein: CASSNSGVDTQYF
V gene: TRBV14; clone size: once; J gene: TRBJ1-1; D gene: TRBD1; CDR3 DNA: TGTGCCAGCAGCCGAGACAGGGGAGGGGACCCCACTGAAGCTTTCTTT; CDR3 protein: CASSRDRGGDPTEAFF
V gene: TRBV5-1; clone size: few; J gene: TRBJ2-3; D gene: TRBD2; CDR3 DNA: TGCGCCAGCAGCTTCCCTCCTAGCGGGACGGGGGCAGATACGCAGTATTTT; CDR3 protein: CASSFPPSGTGADTQYF
V gene: TRBV9; clone size: NA; J gene: TRBJ2-1; D gene: TRBD1; CDR3 DNA: TGTGCCAGCAGCCCAGACAGGGGCCGGGGCAATGAGCAGTTCTTC; CDR3 protein: CASSPDRGRGNEQFF
V gene: TRBV5-8; clone size: NA; J gene: TRBJ1-4; D gene: NA; CDR3 DNA: TGTGCCAGCAGTCGGCGGATAGGAACTAATGAAAAACTGTTTTTT; CDR3 protein: CASSRRIGTNEKLFF
V gene: TRBV5-1; clone size: NA; J gene: TRBJ2-2; D gene: NA; CDR3 DNA: TGCGCCAGCAGCTTCCTTGACACCGGGGAGCTGTTTTTT; CDR3 protein: CASSFLDTGELFF
V gene: TRBV27; clone size: once; J gene: TRBJ2-7; D gene: NA; CDR3 DNA: TGTGCCAGCAGTTTATCAGGCCCGGAGGAAGGGAACTACGAGCAGTACTTC; CDR3 protein: CASSLSGPEEGNYEQYF
V gene: TRBV4-3; clone size: NA; J gene: TRBJ1-4; D gene: NA; CDR3 DNA: TGCGCCAGCAGCCAAGAGACAACCTTGCAGGGGCCGGAAAAACTGTTTTTT; CDR3 protein: CASSQETTLQGPEKLFF
V gene: TRBV6-5; clone size: NA; J gene: TRBJ2-3; D gene: NA; CDR3 DNA: TGTGCCAGCCTCTTTCACTACACAGATACGCAGTATTTT; CDR3 protein: CASLFHYTDTQYF
V gene: TRBV24-1; clone size: NA; J gene: TRBJ1-2; D gene: NA; CDR3 DNA: TGTGCCACCAGTGGCCCTGGGAGGGGCGGTGGTGGCTACACCTTC; CDR3 protein: CATSGPGRGGGGYTF
V gene: TRBV3-1/TRBV3-2; clone size: NA; J gene: TRBJ1-1; D gene: NA; CDR3 DNA: TGTGCCAGCAGCCAAGATGGGCACAGTACCACTGAAGCTTTCTTT; CDR3 protein: CASSQDGHSTTEAFF
V gene: TRBV6-5; clone size: NA; J gene: TRBJ1-1; D gene: NA; CDR3 DNA: TGTGCCAGCAGTTACTCACAGGTGAACACTGAAGCTTTCTTT; CDR3 protein: CASSYSQVNTEAFF
V gene: TRBV27; clone size: NA; J gene: TRBJ1-4; D gene: NA; CDR3 DNA: TGTGCCAGCACCTCGGCGGTCCATGAAAAACTGTTTTTT; CDR3 protein: CASTSAVHEKLFF
V gene: TRBV2; clone size: NA; J gene: TRBJ2-7; D gene: TRBD1; CDR3 DNA: TGTGCCAGCAGTGAGGGACAGGCGGGACCCTACGAGCAGTACTTC; CDR3 protein: CASSEGQAGPYEQYF
V gene: TRBV30; clone size: NA; J gene: TRBJ2-2; D gene: TRBD2; CDR3 DNA: TGTGCCTCTACTCCGGGACTAGCGGGAGGGACCGGGGAGCTGTTTTTT; CDR3 protein: CASTPGLAGGTGELFF
V gene: TRBV2; clone size: NA; J gene: TRBJ1-5; D gene: TRBD1; CDR3 DNA: TGTGCCAGCAGGGGACAGAGCAATCAGCCCCAGCATTTT; CDR3 protein: CASRGQSNQPQHF
V gene: TRBV19; clone size: NA; J gene: TRBJ1-2; D gene: TRBD1; CDR3 DNA: TGTGCCAGTAGTAGGGACAGGGTAAACTCCGGACTGAACTATGGCTACACCTTC; CDR3 protein: CASSRDRVNSGLNYGYTF
V gene: TRBV20-1; clone size: NA; J gene: TRBJ2-1; D gene: NA; CDR3 DNA: TGCAGTGCTAGTTCCGGGCCAGGAGGGAATGAGCAGTTCTTC; CDR3 protein: CSASSGPGGNEQFF
V gene: TRBV19; clone size: NA; J gene: TRBJ2-7; D gene: NA; CDR3 DNA: TGTGCCAGTAGTAAGAGACTGGGCCAGGGCGAGCAGTACTTC; CDR3 protein: CASSKRLGQGEQYF
V gene: TRBV19; clone size: NA; J gene: TRBJ2-2; D gene: NA; CDR3 DNA: TGTGCCAGTAGCTCCTTCGGGGGAGGTACCGGGGAGCTGTTTTTT; CDR3 protein: CASSSFGGGTGELFF
V gene: TRBV30; clone size: NA; J gene: TRBJ1-5; D gene: NA; CDR3 DNA: TGTGCCTGGAGTACCTACAGGAACCCTTTGGGCAATCAGCCCCAGCATTTT; CDR3 protein: CAWSTYRNPLGNQPQHF
V gene: TRBV28; clone size: NA; J gene: TRBJ1-5; D gene: NA; CDR3 DNA: TGTGCCAGCAGTCCCCGGTTCAATCAGCCCCAGCATTTT; CDR3 protein: CASSPRFNQPQHF
V gene: TRBV28; clone size: NA; J gene: TRBJ2-6; D gene: TRBD1; CDR3 DNA: TGTGCCAGCAGCCGGGACAGAAGAGGCTCCCCTGGGGCCAACGTCCTGACTTTC; CDR3 protein: CASSRDRRGSPGANVLTF
V gene: TRBV2; clone size: NA; J gene: TRBJ1-2; D gene: TRBD1; CDR3 DNA: TGTGCCAGCAGTGTTGACAGGGGCATGTGGGGCTACACCTTC; CDR3 protein: CASSVDRGMWGYTF
V gene: TRBV7-9; clone size: NA; J gene: TRBJ2-7; D gene: TRBD2; CDR3 DNA: TGTGCCAGCACCAAGGGACTAGCGGGAGGTTCCTCCTACGAGCAGTACTTC; CDR3 protein: CASTKGLAGGSSYEQYF
V gene: TRBV6-2/TRBV6-3; clone size: few; J gene: TRBJ2-7; D gene: TRBD2; CDR3 DNA: TGTGCCAGCAGGCCTAGCGGTAGCTCCTACGAGCAGTACTTC; CDR3 protein: CASRPSGSSYEQYF
V gene: TRBV7-2; clone size: NA; J gene: TRBJ1-5; D gene: TRBD1; CDR3 DNA: TGTGCCAGCAGCGCCGGCGGAGGGGGCGATCAGCCCCAGCATTTT; CDR3 protein: CASSAGGGGDQPQHF
V gene: TRBV5-1; clone size: once; J gene: TRBJ1-2; D gene: TRBD1; CDR3 DNA: TGCGCCAGCAGCTTGGGGACAGGGGGAGTCTATGGCTACACCTTC; CDR3 protein: CASSLGTGGVYGYTF
V gene: TRBV27; clone size: NA; J gene: TRBJ2-5; D gene: NA; CDR3 DNA: TGTGCCAGCAGTTCCTTACCGGGAACCAGAGAGACCCAGTACTTC; CDR3 protein: CASSSLPGTRETQYF
V gene: TRBV9; clone size: once; J gene: TRBJ1-2; D gene: TRBD1; CDR3 DNA: TGTGCCAGCAGCGTGATACAGGGGTTTGGCTACACCTTC; CDR3 protein: CASSVIQGFGYTF
V gene: TRBV15; clone size: NA; J gene: TRBJ1-6; D gene: TRBD1; CDR3 DNA: TGTGCCACTCGTGGACAGGGTTCACCCCTCCACTTT; CDR3 protein: CATRGQGSPLHF
V gene: TRBV28; clone size: NA; J gene: TRBJ1-6; D gene: NA; CDR3 DNA: TGTGCCAGCAGTTTTGGCGGGTCGAACAGACCCCTCCACTTT; CDR3 protein: CASSFGGSNRPLHF
V gene: TRBV12-3/TRBV12-4; clone size: NA; J gene: TRBJ1-2; D gene: NA; CDR3 DNA: TGTGCCAGCAGTTCCCAGCGGGGTGGCTACACCTTC; CDR3 protein: CASSSQRGGYTF
V gene: TRBV6-2/TRBV6-3; clone size: NA; J gene: TRBJ1-1; D gene: TRBD1; CDR3 DNA: TGTGCCAGCAGTTACCAACCAGGACAGGGATGGGACACTGAAGCTTTCTTT; CDR3 protein: CASSYQPGQGWDTEAFF
V gene: TRBV18; clone size: NA; J gene: TRBJ2-3; D gene: TRBD1; CDR3 DNA: TGTGCCAGCTCCCGCGGGACAGGGGGCCCTGATACGCAGTATTTT; CDR3 protein: CASSRGTGGPDTQYF
V gene: TRBV27; clone size: NA; J gene: TRBJ2-5; D gene: TRBD2; CDR3 DNA: TGTGCCAGCAGTTTCGGCGGGGGATTAGCAGAGACCCAGTACTTC; CDR3 protein: CASSFGGGLAETQYF